The 5 T cell receptor beta chains below were found in one sample sequenced in a study of cytomegalovirus exposure and HLA in healthy donors (dated by TCRdb to the late 2010s). Libraries were built with the immunoSEQ multiplex PCR assay. Not all clones reach the TCRdb copy of this immuneACCESS table, which keeps in-frame sequences only. Checked studies attribute under half of the gap to unresolved V genes and leave the rest unexplained. The sample table holds 130,000 to 150,000 clones, of which around nine tenths were seen once. The ten largest clones add up to around 3.4% of the sample. Material: PBMCs. These TCRs come from a young woman in good health and CMV-seropositive.

This clone was detected only a few times. The genes are TRBV6-4 and TRBJ2-3, with D perhaps TRBD2 (6 bases). CDR1 and CDR2 (germline): MRHNA, SNTAGT. CDR3 size: 14 residues. V was shortened by 6 bases and J by 2 bases, with 12 bases between the two germline ends. The CDR3 region has the DNA TGTGCCAGCAGCCCGGGACTGGACACAGATACGCAGTATTTT. Translating gives CASSPGLDTDTQYF.

The chain is built from TRBV6-9 and TRBJ2-1, with 10 bases identical to TRBD1. The J segment lost 5 bases and the V segment lost 4 bases, leaving 8 bases of the junction unmatched. Germline V gene data show CDR1 as MNHGY and CDR2 as SVAAGI. The CDR3 covers 16 residues. The CDR3 DNA reads as TGTGCCAGCAGTTCAGGGCGGGACAGGGGCCACAATGAGCAGTTCTTC. Its protein product is CASSSGRDRGHNEQFF.

V usage is TRBV27 and J usage is TRBJ2-1; TRBD1 matches 8 bases. The CDR3 totals 15 residues. Germline V gene lookup returns CDR1 MNHEY and CDR2 SMNVEV (reference sequence). The ends lost 2 bases at V and 4 bases at J; junction bases unmatched: 4. The CDR3 spells CASSLVGTGYNEQFF. CDR3 DNA: TGTGCCAGCAGTTTAGTCGGGACAGGTTACAATGAGCAGTTCTTC.

V and J are TRBV29-1 and TRBJ2-2, with D unclear. V lost 5 bases to trimming and J lost 4 bases, with 11 bases between them. This CDR3 is 13 amino acids long. The germline gives CDR1 SQVTM, CDR2 ANQGSEA. The CDR3 reads CSVSRSTTGELFF. The CDR3 DNA reads as TGCAGCGTTTCTAGGAGCACCACCGGGGAGCTGTTTTTT.

The chain uses TRBV19 and TRBJ2-5; possible D gene TRBD1, 5 bases. Germline V gives CDR1 LNHDA, CDR2 SQIVND (reference sequence). CDR3 length: 12 residues. The germline V and J ends were trimmed by 4 bases and 4 bases, with 7 bases remaining between them. This chain's CDR3 is CASSTGSETQYF. As DNA, the CDR3 is TGTGCCAGTAGTACAGGGTCAGAGACCCAGTACTTC.